The 21 T cell receptor beta chains below all came from one sample that was sequenced in a study of cytomegalovirus exposure and HLA in healthy donors. Use of 60 Vbeta and 13 Jbeta primers characterized the PCR. The repertoire was sequenced with immunoSEQ multiplex PCR; TCRdb's copy has only in-frame clones and lacks some. The table includes 100,000 to 150,000 clones, about 80% detected once. Source material: PBMCs. The receptors were gathered from a boy younger than 10 in good health and CMV-seronegative.

The rearrangement joins TRBV11-1 to TRBJ1-2; 9 bases match TRBD1. The CDR3 covers 17 residues. Germline values: CDR1 SGHAT, CDR2 FQDESV (reference sequence). J lost 7 bases, V lost 4 bases, and 16 bases had no gene match. The DNA for the CDR3 is TGTGCCAGCAGCTCCACCCCGGACAGGGGACTTCTATCTGGCTACACCTTC. Protein sequence: CASSSTPDRGLLSGYTF.

The chain links TRBV2 to TRBJ1-4; 7 bases are a match to TRBD1. V shed 7 bases, J shed 0 bases, and the junction held 11 bases outside the gene matches. In germline, CDR1 is SNHLY, CDR2 FYNNEI. The CDR3 spans 17 residues. CDR3 DNA sequence: TGTGCCAGCAAGAAAAAATCCCAGGGGGCAACTAATGAAAAACTGTTTTTT. It encodes CASKKKSQGATNEKLFF.

The V gene is TRBV30, the J gene TRBJ1-2; D is possibly TRBD1 (6 bases). Germline assignment: CDR1 GTSNPN and CDR2 SVGIG (reference sequence). The V gene lost 2 bases and the J gene lost 4 bases, with 23 bases spanning the gap. The CDR3 totals 17 residues. The CDR3 loop is CAWSPDGRTVLPYGYTF. CDR3 in DNA: TGTGCCTGGAGTCCCGACGGTAGGACAGTCCTCCCCTATGGCTACACCTTC.

The J gene is TRBJ1-3, the V gene TRBV6-1; no reliable D call. CDR1 MNHNS and CDR2 SASEGT come from the germline V gene. CDR3 length: 14 residues. V gave up 4 bases and J gave up 0 bases, with 7 bases separating them. The DNA of the CDR3 is TGTGCCAGCAGTGCACAGAGCTCTGGAAACACCATATATTTT. The encoded protein is CASSAQSSGNTIYF.

The V and J genes are TRBV19 and TRBJ1-6; 8 nucleotides match TRBD1. Germline lookup yields CDR1 LNHDA and CDR2 SQIVND (reference sequence). V was pared by 3 bases and J by 10 bases, with 11 bases of the junction left unmatched. The length of the CDR3 is 16 residues. CDR3 region: CASSMELGTGGSPLHF. The DNA of the CDR3 is TGTGCCAGTAGTATGGAGTTGGGGACAGGAGGCTCACCCCTCCACTTT.

Only one count was recorded for this clone. The V and J genes are TRBV19 and TRBJ1-1; TRBD1 matches 7 bases. The length of the CDR3 is 14 residues. Germline loops: CDR1 LNHDA, CDR2 SQIVND (reference sequence). J was trimmed by 1 base and V by 6 bases; bases with no gene match: 5. The CDR3 DNA reads as TGTGCCAGTAGGCCGGACAGGAGGAACACTGAAGCTTTCTTT. Translated: CASRPDRRNTEAFF.

The CDR3 region has the DNA TGCGCCAGCAGTGAGTCGGGACAGGGGGCTAGAAATGAGCAGTTCTTC. It specifies CASSESGQGARNEQFF. This chain joins TRBV10-1 and TRBJ2-1, with 12 bases that match TRBD1. Trimming at V came to 0 bases and at J to 7 bases, leaving 4 bases not matched to a gene. From germline, CDR1 is WNHNN and CDR2 SYGVQD (reference sequence). This CDR3 comprises 16 residues.

The genes are TRBV5-6 and TRBJ1-2; D is possibly TRBD1 (5 bases). The CDR3 is 16 residues long. Germline CDR1 is SGHDT and CDR2 is YYEEEE. V gave up 5 bases and J gave up 4 bases, with 21 bases separating them. For the CDR3, the DNA is TGTGCCAGCAGACCCCGGGGGGGTGGTGGCTCCTATGGCTACACCTTC. Protein sequence: CASRPRGGGGSYGYTF.

This rearrangement joins TRBV7-9 to TRBJ1-2; tentatively, D is TRBD1 (5 bases). The CDR3 is 16 amino acids. Germline-derived CDR1 and CDR2 are SEHNR and FQNEAQ (reference sequence). Trimming shortened V by 5 bases and J by 6 bases, and 22 bases separated the two germline ends. In nucleotides, the CDR3 is TGTGCCAGCAGCCTCCCCACCGGGGGGGTCAAAAATGGCTACACCTTC. The encoded protein is CASSLPTGGVKNGYTF.

The chain has TRBV9 and TRBJ1-1; D not resolved. CDR1 and CDR2 (germline): SGDLS, YYNGEE. Between the trimmed V and J ends, which lost 3 bases and 2 bases, there was a span of 11 bases. This CDR3 is 14 amino acids long. The CDR3 loop reads CASSGGLVNTEAFF. For the CDR3, the DNA is TGTGCCAGCAGCGGAGGGTTGGTTAACACTGAAGCTTTCTTT.

The V and J genes are TRBV29-1 and TRBJ1-1; D is ambiguous. The germline V gene encodes CDR1 SQVTM and CDR2 ANQGSEA. This CDR3 spans 10 amino acids. The germline V and J ends were trimmed by 5 bases and 7 bases, with 8 bases remaining between them. The CDR3 DNA reads as TGCAGCGTTCGCCGGGTTGAAGCTTTCTTT. It encodes CSVRRVEAFF.

This chain connects TRBV27 to TRBJ2-1, with 11 positions matching TRBD2. CDR3 size: 16 residues. The germline V gene has CDR1 MNHEY and CDR2 SMNVEV (reference sequence). With 5 bases clipped from V and 9 bases from J, the junction kept 12 bases outside the gene matches. The DNA of the CDR3 is TGTGCCAGCAGTCCTCTCCGACTAGCGGGACCTCGTGAGCAGTTCTTC. This codes for CASSPLRLAGPREQFF.

V usage is TRBV9 and J usage is TRBJ2-5; TRBD2 matches 8 bases. The CDR3 extends over 14 amino acids. CDR1 and CDR2 (germline): SGDLS, YYNGEE. V was pared by 3 bases and J by 3 bases, with 4 bases of the junction left unmatched. The CDR3 sequence: CASSARGEEETQYF. The CDR3 region has the DNA TGTGCCAGCAGCGCGCGGGGGGAAGAAGAGACCCAGTACTTC. Full variable domain (missing parts from reference TRBV9 and TRBJ2-5): DSGVTQTPKHLITATGQRVTLRCSPRSGDLSVYWYQQSLDQGLQFLIQYYNGEERAKGNILERFSAQQFPDLHSELNLSSLELGDSALYFCASSARGEEETQYFGPGTRLLVL.

As DNA, the CDR3 is TGTGCCATCAGCTTGGACCCTAGCCGGTACAATGAGCAGTTCTTC. This gives the protein CAISLDPSRYNEQFF. V gene TRBV10-3 combines with J gene TRBJ2-1, with D maybe TRBD2 (5 bases). This CDR3 spans 15 amino acids. Trimming shortened V by 6 bases and J by 4 bases, and 16 bases separated the two germline ends. CDR1 ENHRY and CDR2 SYGVKD come from the germline V gene.

Only a few counts were recorded for this clone. J is TRBJ2-5 and V is TRBV19; TRBD1 matches at 8 bases. Matching the DNA end better, TRBJ2-7 makes the J call doubtful. The CDR3 extends over 13 amino acids. Germline CDR1 reads LNHDA; CDR2 reads SQIVND (reference sequence). CDR3 in DNA: TGTGCCAGTAGTCAAACTGACAGGGGCGAGCAGTACTTC. Translation: CASSQTDRGEQYF.

Remarks on this clone: One end of the junction does not line up with germline, which may come from a read error. The V and J genes are TRBV10-3 and TRBJ2-1; 11 nucleotides agree with TRBD2. The germline V gene encodes CDR1 ENHRY and CDR2 SYGVKD. The CDR3 totals 15 residues. CDR3 nucleotides: TGTGCCATCAGTGAGAGGGGACTAGCGGACAATGGGCAGTTCTTC. It yields the protein CAISERGLADNGQFF.

The chain employs TRBV7-8 and TRBJ1-3; unclear D gene. The CDR3 runs to 15 residues. The V gene lost 7 bases and the J gene lost 0 bases, with 13 bases spanning the gap. Germline values: CDR1 SGHVS, CDR2 FQNEAQ. The CDR3 loop is CASTPPGSSGNTIYF. The CDR3 region has the DNA TGTGCCAGCACCCCCCCGGGGAGCTCTGGAAACACCATATATTTT.

This chain joins TRBV7-2 and TRBJ2-5; D call uncertain. The CDR3 length is 13 residues. V was pared by 3 bases and J by 5 bases, with 10 bases between. Germline assignment: CDR1 SGHTA and CDR2 FQGNSA. CDR3 residues: CASSFWHGETQYF. CDR3 nucleotide sequence: TGTGCCAGCAGCTTCTGGCACGGGGAGACCCAGTACTTC. Full variable domain (remainder filled in from reference TRBV7-2 and TRBJ2-5): GAGVSQSPSNKVTEKGKDVELRCDPISGHTALYWYRQSLGQGLEFLIYFQGNSAPDKSGLPSDRFSAERTGGSVSTLTIQRTQQEDSAVYLCASSFWHGETQYFGPGTRLLVL.

Note on this clone: Mismatch with germline at one junction end may stem from a read error. V and J are TRBV27 and TRBJ2-7; 14 nucleotides line up with TRBD2. This CDR3 comprises 18 residues. Germline CDR1 MNHEY, CDR2 SMNVEV (reference sequence). CDR3 nucleotide sequence: TGTGCCAGCAGTGGAGGTGGACTAGCGGGGGGCATCCCTCGGGAGCAGTGCTTC. Its protein is CASSGGGLAGGIPREQCF.

The chain uses TRBV7-2 and TRBJ1-5, with 7 nucleotides matching TRBD1. Germline lookup yields CDR1 SGHTA and CDR2 FQGNSA. The CDR3 is 17 amino acids. The junction had 8 bases not matched to a gene; V was cut back by 0 bases and J by 3 bases. The CDR3 reads CASSLAGIGGPNQPQHF. The CDR3 nucleotides read TGTGCCAGCAGCTTAGCCGGTATAGGGGGCCCCAATCAGCCCCAGCATTTT.

V gene TRBV7-2 combines with J gene TRBJ1-1, with D hard to call. CDR3 length: 12 residues. CDR1 and CDR2 from the germline V gene are SGHTA and FQGNSA. V lost 2 bases and J 4 bases, leaving 5 bases between the germline ends. CDR3 nucleotide sequence: TGTGCCAGCAGCTTATTAGCCACTGAAGCTTTCTTT. As protein: CASSLLATEAFF. Variable domain in full (rest from reference TRBV7-2 and TRBJ1-1): GAGVSQSPSNKVTEKGKDVELRCDPISGHTALYWYRQSLGQGLEFLIYFQGNSAPDKSGLPSDRFSAERTGGSVSTLTIQRTQQEDSAVYLCASSLLATEAFFGQGTRLTVV.